These 29 T cell receptor beta chains were sequenced from one sample in a study of PD-L1 blockade in urothelial cancer. Assay used: immunoSEQ multiplex PCR; TCRdb lists only in-frame clones, some missing. Among approximately 65,000 clones listed, less than 90% were seen once. Sequences were derived from PBMCs, sampled around atezolizumab (anti-PD-L1) treatment. Receptors were obtained from a man between 60 and 70 years old with urothelial cancer.

The V gene is TRBV5-1, the J gene TRBJ2-7; perhaps TRBD1 as D (6 bases). Germline V lookup: CDR1 SGHRS, CDR2 YFSETQ. V lost 4 bases to trimming and J lost 6 bases, with 17 bases between them. The CDR3 sequence is 14 residues long. The chain's CDR3 is CASSGTGSLSEQYF. In DNA, the CDR3 is TGCGCCAGCAGCGGAACAGGGTCACTTTCCGAGCAGTACTTC.

This clone occurred once. The chain combines TRBV21-1 with TRBJ1-4; TRBD1, the table's D call, lacks a check against the DNA. TRBV21-1 is a recognized pseudogene. This CDR3 comprises 14 residues. Written as DNA, the CDR3 is TGTGCCAGCAGCAAAGCGCTTACCAGGGGAAAACTGTTTTTT. Protein sequence: CASSKALTRGKLFF.

This chain connects TRBV28 to TRBJ1-5; 9 nucleotides line up with TRBD1. Germline CDR1 reads MDHEN; CDR2 reads SYDVKM. The CDR3 extends over 15 amino acids. With 3 bases clipped from V and 6 bases from J, the junction kept 6 bases outside the gene matches. CDR3 in amino acids: CASSFRDRAPQPQHF. The DNA of the CDR3 is TGTGCCAGCAGTTTCCGGGACAGGGCCCCTCAGCCCCAGCATTTT.

The V and J genes are TRBV11-2 and TRBJ1-1; D call uncertain. The germline V and J ends were trimmed by 4 bases and 10 bases, with 13 bases remaining between them. This CDR3 comprises 12 residues. CDR1 is SGHAT and CDR2 is FQNNGV in the germline V gene. The CDR3 nucleotides are TGTGCCAGCAGCTCCCCAGTGACATTAGCTTTCTTT. Its translation: CASSSPVTLAFF.

The rearrangement uses TRBV6-1 and TRBJ1-6; TRBD1 is a possible D gene (5 bases). The CDR3 is 13 amino acids. V was clipped by 4 bases and J by 14 bases, with 15 bases between them. Germline loops: CDR1 MNHNS, CDR2 SASEGT. CDR3 sequence: CASSVRGGVALHF. The DNA of the CDR3 is TGTGCCAGCAGTGTAAGGGGAGGCGTAGCCCTCCACTTT.

The table lists this clone with a few counts. J is TRBJ2-1 and V is TRBV5-1, with TRBD1 matching over 9 bases. CDR1 and CDR2 from the germline V gene are SGHRS and YFSETQ. CDR3 size: 16 residues. Losses at the gene ends were 3 bases for V and 9 bases for J; bases not matched to a gene: 13. In nucleotides, the CDR3 is TGCGCCAGCAGCTCAACCCCACGGGACAGGGCAAGTGAGCAGTTCTTC. This translates into CASSSTPRDRASEQFF.

The CDR3 sequence is CASSLGTSGETDTQYF. CDR3 sequence (DNA): TGCGCCAGCAGCTTGGGGACTAGCGGGGAGACAGATACGCAGTATTTT. The rearrangement joins TRBV5-1 to TRBJ2-3, with 12 bases fitting TRBD2. The CDR3 contains 16 residues. The germline gives CDR1 SGHRS, CDR2 YFSETQ. J was trimmed by 3 bases and V by 0 bases; bases with no gene match: 2.

The chain combines TRBV11-3 with TRBJ2-1; 8 bases agree with TRBD2. The CDR3 consists of 15 residues. Germline V gene sequence: CDR1 SGHNT, CDR2 YENEEA. The ends lost 5 bases at V and 4 bases at J; junction bases unmatched: 7. The CDR3 DNA reads as TGTGCCAGCAGCCCCATGGTAGCGGGATACAATGAGCAGTTCTTC. Amino acid sequence: CASSPMVAGYNEQFF.

The J gene is TRBJ2-7, the V gene TRBV6-1, with TRBD2 matching over 8 bases. The ends lost 0 bases at V and 7 bases at J; junction bases unmatched: 11. CDR3 length: 16 residues. The germline V gene encodes CDR1 MNHNS and CDR2 SASEGT. For the CDR3, the DNA is TGTGCCAGCAGTGAAGCGTCGGGGGGGGCCTCTGGGGAGCAGTACTTC. Its protein is CASSEASGGASGEQYF.

The chain links TRBV7-9 to TRBJ1-6; D may be TRBD1 (6 bases). Germline V gene sequence: CDR1 SEHNR, CDR2 FQNEAQ (reference sequence). Trimming cost V 4 bases and J 7 bases, with 11 bases left between them. The CDR3 has 14 amino acids. CDR3 residues: CASSSGDQNSPLHF. In DNA, the CDR3 is TGTGCCAGCAGCTCAGGGGACCAAAATTCACCCCTCCACTTT.

The chain joins TRBV19 to TRBJ1-2, with D maybe TRBD1 (5 bases). The CDR3 contains 16 residues. CDR1 and CDR2 from the germline V gene are LNHDA and SQIVND (reference sequence). Trimming shortened V by 6 bases and J by 1 base, and 18 bases separated the two germline ends. The CDR3 spells CASSRNPGGGNYGYTF. The CDR3 coding sequence is TGTGCCAGTAGCCGTAACCCGGGGGGAGGTAACTATGGCTACACCTTC.

The J gene is TRBJ2-5, the V gene TRBV7-9; tentative D call: TRBD2 (6 bases). CDR1 is SEHNR, CDR2 FQNEAQ, per germline (reference sequence). CDR3 length: 15 residues. V was pared by 2 bases and J by 4 bases, with 14 bases between. The CDR3 sequence: CASSLNGGERETQYF. The CDR3 coding sequence is TGTGCCAGCAGCTTAAATGGCGGGGAAAGAGAGACCCAGTACTTC.

This chain connects TRBV6-1 to TRBJ1-5; weak D call: TRBD1 (6 bases). Germline CDR1 MNHNS, CDR2 SASEGT. The CDR3 sequence is 14 residues long. V lost 7 bases, J lost 3 bases, and 13 bases lay in between. As DNA, the CDR3 is TGTGCCAGCAACCCGACAGGTTCCAATCAGCCCCAGCATTTT. Translating it yields CASNPTGSNQPQHF.

The V and J genes are TRBV5-1 and TRBJ2-2; 7 bases line up with TRBD1. The trim removed 5 bases at V and 6 bases at J, leaving 7 bases unmatched. Germline CDR1 SGHRS, CDR2 YFSETQ. The CDR3 totals 14 residues. CDR3 coding DNA: TGCGCCAGCAGGAAGACAGGGAGTGCCGGGGAGCTGTTTTTT. Encoded protein: CASRKTGSAGELFF.

The chain joins TRBV30 to TRBJ2-7; TRBD2 is a possible D gene (5 bases). There are 11 residues in the CDR3. CDR1 and CDR2 from the germline V gene are GTSNPN and SVGIG (reference sequence). V was shortened by 3 bases and J by 6 bases, with 9 bases between the two germline ends. This CDR3 is CAWRGDGEQYF. CDR3 coding DNA: TGTGCCTGGAGGGGAGACGGCGAGCAGTACTTC.

The chain carries TRBV5-4 and TRBJ1-3; 7 nucleotides agree with TRBD1. Trimming cost V 1 base and J 4 bases; bases outside gene matches: 11. CDR1 is SGHNT, CDR2 YYREEE, per germline (reference sequence). The CDR3 has 17 residues. The CDR3 is CASSLYGTAVGGNTIYF. The CDR3 nucleotides are TGTGCCAGCAGCTTGTATGGGACAGCAGTTGGGGGAAACACCATATATTTT.

This clone came up a few times. This chain links TRBV19 with TRBJ2-3, with D possibly being TRBD2 (6 bases). CDR3 length equals 15 residues. Germline-derived CDR1 and CDR2 are LNHDA and SQIVND (reference sequence). Deletions cut 1 base from V and 4 bases from J, with 12 bases between. The CDR3 nucleotides are TGTGCCAGTAGTATAGCGGGAGTAAGCGCAGATACGCAGTATTTT. It specifies CASSIAGVSADTQYF.

The CDR3 protein is CASSLGRQGRSPLHF. For the CDR3, the DNA is TGTGCCAGCAGCTTAGGTAGACAGGGCCGGTCACCCCTCCACTTT. The chain employs TRBV7-9 and TRBJ1-6, with TRBD1 identical over 7 bases. The junction had 7 bases not matched to a gene; V was cut back by 1 base and J by 10 bases. CDR1 is SEHNR, CDR2 FQNEAQ, per germline (reference sequence). This CDR3 has 15 residues.

The chain links TRBV19 to TRBJ1-1; 7 nucleotides line up with TRBD1. The germline gives CDR1 LNHDA, CDR2 SQIVND (reference sequence). The CDR3 sequence is 17 residues long. The J segment lost 1 base and the V segment lost 3 bases, leaving 11 bases of the junction unmatched. The CDR3: CASSISQGVFGNTEAFF. The CDR3 nucleotides are TGTGCCAGTAGTATCTCTCAGGGGGTTTTTGGGAACACTGAAGCTTTCTTT.

The V call is TRBV7-3, the J call TRBJ2-5; perhaps TRBD1 as D (6 bases). Trimming took off 1 base at V and 5 bases at J, with 11 bases between the two ends. The V gene's germline CDR1 is SGHTA and CDR2 FQGTGA. This CDR3 has 14 residues. The CDR3 is CASSLSRGEETQYF. The CDR3 DNA is TGTGCCAGCAGCTTAAGCAGGGGAGAGGAGACCCAGTACTTC. Full variable domain (outside the CDR3, taken from reference TRBV7-3 and TRBJ2-5): GAGVSQTPSNKVTEKGKYVELRCDPISGHTALYWYRQSLGQGPEFLIYFQGTGAADDSGLPNDRFFAVRPEGSVSTLKIQRTERGDSAVYLCASSLSRGEETQYFGPGTRLLVL.

The rearrangement links TRBV28 to TRBJ2-7; perhaps TRBD1 as D (5 bases). This CDR3 is built from 14 residues. V lost 5 bases to trimming and J lost 6 bases, with 17 bases between them. Per germline, CDR1 MDHEN and CDR2 SYDVKM. The CDR3 is CASSTAQGLSEQYF. CDR3 coding DNA: TGTGCCAGCAGTACGGCTCAGGGCCTAAGCGAGCAGTACTTC. The full variable domain, its missing parts supplied by reference TRBV28 and TRBJ2-7, is DVKVTQSSRYLVKRTGEKVFLECVQDMDHENMFWYRQDPGLGLRLIYFSYDVKMKEKGDIPEGYSVSREKKERFSLILESASTNQTSMYLCASSTAQGLSEQYFGPGTRLTVT.

The rearrangement links TRBV6-5 to TRBJ1-6, with D possibly TRBD1 on 6 matching bases. The V end was cut by 4 bases, the J end by 9 bases, with 10 bases between. The CDR3 spans 13 residues. Germline V gene lookup returns CDR1 MNHEY and CDR2 SVGAGI. The DNA for the CDR3 is TGTGCCAGCAGTTCCGACAGGACTTCACCCCTCCACTTT. Translating it yields CASSSDRTSPLHF.

The chain couples TRBV29-1 to TRBJ1-1; D uncertain. The length of the CDR3 is 13 residues. Trimming pared 2 bases from V and 3 bases from J, leaving 10 bases between. Per germline, CDR1 SQVTM and CDR2 ANQGSEA. This CDR3 is CSVEKAGDTEAFF. CDR3 DNA: TGCAGCGTTGAAAAGGCAGGCGACACTGAAGCTTTCTTT.

This sequence joins TRBV10-1 and TRBJ1-1; no definite D call. The ends were cut back, 11 bases at V and 4 bases at J, with 17 bases in the middle. Germline CDR1 reads WNHNN; CDR2 reads SYGVQD (reference sequence). The CDR3 contains 13 residues. DNA of the CDR3: TGCGCCTCACCCGACACCCTTGGCACTGAAGCTTTCTTT. Translation: CASPDTLGTEAFF.

The chain links TRBV30 to TRBJ1-5, with D perhaps matching TRBD1 (6 bases). There are 13 residues in the CDR3. Germline V gene sequence: CDR1 GTSNPN, CDR2 SVGIG (reference sequence). Trimming pared 4 bases from V and 3 bases from J, leaving 10 bases between. The CDR3 loop is CAWTGQPNQPQHF. The CDR3 nucleotides are TGTGCCTGGACCGGACAGCCCAATCAGCCCCAGCATTTT.

This chain uses TRBV29-1 with TRBJ1-3, with a weak D call TRBD1 (5 bases). Between the trimmed V and J ends, which lost 7 bases and 0 bases, there was a span of 13 bases. The CDR3 consists of 14 residues. Germline-derived CDR1 and CDR2 are SQVTM and ANQGSEA. The CDR3 sequence is CSAGAGLSGNTIYF. The DNA of the CDR3 is TGCAGCGCTGGGGCAGGGCTCTCTGGAAACACCATATATTTT.

V usage is TRBV6-5 and J usage is TRBJ2-7; 10 bases agree with TRBD2. The germline gives CDR1 MNHEY, CDR2 SVGAGI. Trimming cost V 2 bases and J 4 bases; bases outside gene matches: 5. There are 15 residues in the CDR3. The CDR3 protein is CASSYSGGAVYEQYF. The CDR3, as DNA: TGTGCCAGCAGTTACAGCGGGGGGGCTGTATACGAGCAGTACTTC.

The chain uses TRBV4-1 and TRBJ2-7, with D uncertain. The V gene's germline CDR1 is MGHRA and CDR2 YSYEKL. This CDR3 has 13 residues. With 1 base removed from V and 0 bases from J, the gap between germline ends came to 4 bases. The DNA for the CDR3 is TGCGCCAGCAGCCAAGCTACCTCCTACGAGCAGTACTTC. The encoded protein is CASSQATSYEQYF.

This clone has a single count. This chain uses TRBV15 with TRBJ1-1, with D perhaps TRBD1 (6 bases). There are 13 residues in the CDR3. Trimming shortened V by 5 bases and J by 1 base, and 8 bases separated the two germline ends. Germline V gene lookup returns CDR1 LNHNV and CDR2 YYDKDF (reference sequence). For the CDR3, the DNA is TGTGCCACCAGCTTACAGGGGAACACTGAAGCTTTCTTT. It specifies CATSLQGNTEAFF.